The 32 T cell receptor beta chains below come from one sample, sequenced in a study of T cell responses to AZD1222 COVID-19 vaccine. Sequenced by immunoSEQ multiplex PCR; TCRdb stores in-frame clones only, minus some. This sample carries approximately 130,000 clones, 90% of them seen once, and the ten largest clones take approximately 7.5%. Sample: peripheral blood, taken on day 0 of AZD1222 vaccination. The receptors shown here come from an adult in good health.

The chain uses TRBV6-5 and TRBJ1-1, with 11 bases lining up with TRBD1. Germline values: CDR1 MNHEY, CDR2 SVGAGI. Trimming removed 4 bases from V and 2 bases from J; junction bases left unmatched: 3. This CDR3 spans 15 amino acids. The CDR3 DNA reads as TGTGCCAGCAGTTCCGGGACAGGGGGTAACACTGAAGCTTTCTTT. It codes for CASSSGTGGNTEAFF.

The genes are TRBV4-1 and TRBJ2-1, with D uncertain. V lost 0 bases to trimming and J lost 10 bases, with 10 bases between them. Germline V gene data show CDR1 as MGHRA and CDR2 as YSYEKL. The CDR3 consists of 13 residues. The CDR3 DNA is TGCGCCAGCAGCCAAGATCAGCGAGGCGAGCAGTTCTTC. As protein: CASSQDQRGEQFF.

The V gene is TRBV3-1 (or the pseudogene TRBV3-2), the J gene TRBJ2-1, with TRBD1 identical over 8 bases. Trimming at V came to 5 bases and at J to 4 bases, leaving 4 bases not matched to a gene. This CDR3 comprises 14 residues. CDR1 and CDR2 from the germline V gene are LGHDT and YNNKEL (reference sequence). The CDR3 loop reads CASSARDRYNEQFF. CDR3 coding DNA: TGTGCCAGCAGCGCTCGGGACAGGTACAATGAGCAGTTCTTC.

The CDR3 loop reads CASSTEGQGKKDEQYF. The CDR3 bases are TGTGCCAGCAGTACTGAAGGACAGGGGAAAAAAGACGAGCAGTACTTC. The genes are TRBV28 and TRBJ2-7, with 9 bases lining up with TRBD1. Germline V CDR1 and CDR2: MDHEN, SYDVKM. The CDR3 totals 16 residues. The junction had 13 bases not matched to a gene; V was cut back by 5 bases and J by 5 bases.

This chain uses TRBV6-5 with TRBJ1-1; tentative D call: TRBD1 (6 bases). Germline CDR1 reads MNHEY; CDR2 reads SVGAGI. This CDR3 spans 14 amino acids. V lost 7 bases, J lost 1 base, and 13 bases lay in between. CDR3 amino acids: CASKLGQPNTEAFF. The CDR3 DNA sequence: TGTGCCAGCAAACTGGGACAACCGAACACTGAAGCTTTCTTT.

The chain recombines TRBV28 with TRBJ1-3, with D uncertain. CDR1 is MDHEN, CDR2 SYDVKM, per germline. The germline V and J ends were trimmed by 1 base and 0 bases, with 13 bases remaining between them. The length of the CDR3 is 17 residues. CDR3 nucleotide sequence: TGTGCCAGCAGTTTATATTCGGGCACGAACTCTGGAAACACCATATATTTT. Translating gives CASSLYSGTNSGNTIYF.

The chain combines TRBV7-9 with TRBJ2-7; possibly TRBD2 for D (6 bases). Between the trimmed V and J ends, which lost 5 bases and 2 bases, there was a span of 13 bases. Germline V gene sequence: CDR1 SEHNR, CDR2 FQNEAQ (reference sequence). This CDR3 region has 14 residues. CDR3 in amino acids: CASSNGGWTYEQYF. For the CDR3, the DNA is TGTGCCAGCAGCAATGGGGGGTGGACCTACGAGCAGTACTTC.

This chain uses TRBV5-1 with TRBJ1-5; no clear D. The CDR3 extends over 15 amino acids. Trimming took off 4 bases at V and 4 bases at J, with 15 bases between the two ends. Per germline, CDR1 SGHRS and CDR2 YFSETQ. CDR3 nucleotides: TGCGCCAGCAGCGTGTTACCCGGTGGTAATCAGCCCCAGCATTTT. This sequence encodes CASSVLPGGNQPQHF.

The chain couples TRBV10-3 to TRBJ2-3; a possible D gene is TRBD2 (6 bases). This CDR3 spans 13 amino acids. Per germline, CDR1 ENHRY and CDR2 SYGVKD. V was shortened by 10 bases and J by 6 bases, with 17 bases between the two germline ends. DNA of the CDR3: TGTGCCAGTTCCGGGACCGCGGGGGATACGCAGTATTTT. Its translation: CASSGTAGDTQYF.

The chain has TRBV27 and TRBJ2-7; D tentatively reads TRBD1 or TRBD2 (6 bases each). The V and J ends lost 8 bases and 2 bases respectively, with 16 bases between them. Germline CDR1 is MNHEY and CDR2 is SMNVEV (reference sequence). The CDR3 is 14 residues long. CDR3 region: CASRGDTSAYEQYF. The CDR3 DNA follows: TGTGCCAGCCGCGGGGACACTTCCGCCTACGAGCAGTACTTC.

The CDR3: CSVSGTGGWEQYF. The CDR3 nucleotides read TGCAGCGTTTCAGGGACAGGGGGTTGGGAGCAGTACTTC. V is TRBV29-1 and J is TRBJ2-7; TRBD1 matches 11 bases. The V gene end was trimmed by 5 bases and the J gene end by 7 bases; junction bases not matched to a gene: 7. The germline V gene has CDR1 SQVTM and CDR2 ANQGSEA. The CDR3 covers 13 residues.

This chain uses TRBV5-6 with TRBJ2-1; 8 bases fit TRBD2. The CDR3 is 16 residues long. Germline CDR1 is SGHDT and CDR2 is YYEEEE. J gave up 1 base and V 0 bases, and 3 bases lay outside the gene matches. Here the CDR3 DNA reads TGTGCCAGCAGCTTGGGACTAGCGCTTTCCTACAATGAGCAGTTCTTC. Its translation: CASSLGLALSYNEQFF.

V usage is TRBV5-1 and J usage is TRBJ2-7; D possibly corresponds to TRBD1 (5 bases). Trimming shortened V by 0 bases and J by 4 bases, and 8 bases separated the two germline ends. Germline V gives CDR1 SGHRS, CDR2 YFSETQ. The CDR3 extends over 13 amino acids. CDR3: CASSLGQQYEQYF. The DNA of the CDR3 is TGCGCCAGCAGCTTGGGACAGCAATACGAGCAGTACTTC.

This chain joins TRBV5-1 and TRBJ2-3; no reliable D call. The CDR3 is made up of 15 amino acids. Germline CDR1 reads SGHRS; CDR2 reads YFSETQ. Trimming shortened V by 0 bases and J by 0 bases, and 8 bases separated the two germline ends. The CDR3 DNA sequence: TGCGCCAGCAGCTTGGTGGCGGCTAGCACAGATACGCAGTATTTT. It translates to CASSLVAASTDTQYF.

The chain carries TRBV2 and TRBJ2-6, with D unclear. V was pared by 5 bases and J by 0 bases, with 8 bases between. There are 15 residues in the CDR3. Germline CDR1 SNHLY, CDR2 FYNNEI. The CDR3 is CASSSESSGANVLTF. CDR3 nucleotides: TGTGCCAGCAGTTCTGAGAGCTCTGGGGCCAACGTCCTGACTTTC.

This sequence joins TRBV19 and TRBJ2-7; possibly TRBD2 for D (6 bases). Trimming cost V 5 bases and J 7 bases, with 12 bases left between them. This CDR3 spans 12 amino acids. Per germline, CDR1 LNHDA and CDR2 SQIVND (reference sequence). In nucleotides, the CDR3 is TGTGCCAGTAGTGGGGTCGGGGGTGAGCAGTACTTC. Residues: CASSGVGGEQYF. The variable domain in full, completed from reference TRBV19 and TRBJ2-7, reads DGGITQSPKYLFRKEGQNVTLSCEQNLNHDAMYWYRQDPGQGLRLIYYSQIVNDFQKGDIAEGYSVSREKKESFPLTVTSAQKNPTAFYLCASSGVGGEQYFGPGTRLTVT.

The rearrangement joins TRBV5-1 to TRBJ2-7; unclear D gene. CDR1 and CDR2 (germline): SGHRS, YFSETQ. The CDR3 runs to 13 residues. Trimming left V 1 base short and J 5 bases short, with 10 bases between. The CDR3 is CASSLTLGDEQYF. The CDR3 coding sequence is TGCGCCAGCAGCTTGACTTTGGGCGACGAGCAGTACTTC.

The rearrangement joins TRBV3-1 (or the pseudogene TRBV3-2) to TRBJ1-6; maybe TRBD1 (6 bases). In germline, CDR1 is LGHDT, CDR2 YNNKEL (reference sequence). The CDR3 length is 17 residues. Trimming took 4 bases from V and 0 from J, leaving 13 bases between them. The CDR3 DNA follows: TGTGCCAGCAGCCTCCGGCAGGGGAGCTCCTATAATTCACCCCTCCACTTT. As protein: CASSLRQGSSYNSPLHF.

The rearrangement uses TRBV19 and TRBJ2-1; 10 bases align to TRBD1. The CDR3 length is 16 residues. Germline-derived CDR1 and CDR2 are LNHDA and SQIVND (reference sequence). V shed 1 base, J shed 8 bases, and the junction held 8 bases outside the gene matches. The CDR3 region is CASSIVFAGQGYEQFF. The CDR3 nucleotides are TGTGCCAGTAGTATAGTTTTTGCGGGACAGGGGTATGAGCAGTTCTTC.

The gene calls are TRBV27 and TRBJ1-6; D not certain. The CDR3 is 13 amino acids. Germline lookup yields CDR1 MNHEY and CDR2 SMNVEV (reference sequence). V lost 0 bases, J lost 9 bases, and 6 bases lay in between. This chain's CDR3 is CASSLSSGSPLHF. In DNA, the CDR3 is TGTGCCAGCAGTTTATCTAGTGGTTCACCCCTCCACTTT.

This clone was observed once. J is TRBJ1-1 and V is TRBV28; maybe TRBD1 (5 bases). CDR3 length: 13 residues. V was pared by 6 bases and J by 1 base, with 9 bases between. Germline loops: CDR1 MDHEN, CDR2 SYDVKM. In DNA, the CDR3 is TGTGCCAGCAGATCCGGACAGAACACTGAAGCTTTCTTT. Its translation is CASRSGQNTEAFF.

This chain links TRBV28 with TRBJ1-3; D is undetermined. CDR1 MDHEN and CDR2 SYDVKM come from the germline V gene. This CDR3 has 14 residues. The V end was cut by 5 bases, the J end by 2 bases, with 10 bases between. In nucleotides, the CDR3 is TGTGCCAGCAGTCCCCAGCGTACTGGAAACACCATATATTTT. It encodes CASSPQRTGNTIYF.

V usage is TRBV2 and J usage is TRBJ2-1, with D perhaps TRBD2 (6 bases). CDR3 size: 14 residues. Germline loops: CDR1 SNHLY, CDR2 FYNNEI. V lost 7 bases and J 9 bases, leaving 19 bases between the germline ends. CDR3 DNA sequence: TGTGCCAGCAAGGCGGGACTCCCCGCGGGTGAGCAGTTCTTC. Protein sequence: CASKAGLPAGEQFF.

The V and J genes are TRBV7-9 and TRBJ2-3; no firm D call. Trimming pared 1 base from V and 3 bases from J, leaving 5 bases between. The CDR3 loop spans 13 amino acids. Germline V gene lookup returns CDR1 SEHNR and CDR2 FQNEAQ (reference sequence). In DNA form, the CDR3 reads TGTGCCAGCAGCTTAGGGGGAACAGATACGCAGTATTTT. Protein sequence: CASSLGGTDTQYF.

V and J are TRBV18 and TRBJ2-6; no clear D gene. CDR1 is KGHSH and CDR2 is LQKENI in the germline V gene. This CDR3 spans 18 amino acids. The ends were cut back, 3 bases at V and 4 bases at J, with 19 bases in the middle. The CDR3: CASSPLPGTPSGANVLTF. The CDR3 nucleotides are TGTGCCAGCTCACCCTTACCGGGCACTCCGTCGGGGGCCAACGTCCTGACTTTC.

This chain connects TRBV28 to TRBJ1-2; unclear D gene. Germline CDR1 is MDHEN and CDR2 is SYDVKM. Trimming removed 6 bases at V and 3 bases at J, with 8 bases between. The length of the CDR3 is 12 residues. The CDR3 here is CASSSGDYGYTF. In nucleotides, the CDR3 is TGTGCCAGCAGCTCTGGGGACTATGGCTACACCTTC.

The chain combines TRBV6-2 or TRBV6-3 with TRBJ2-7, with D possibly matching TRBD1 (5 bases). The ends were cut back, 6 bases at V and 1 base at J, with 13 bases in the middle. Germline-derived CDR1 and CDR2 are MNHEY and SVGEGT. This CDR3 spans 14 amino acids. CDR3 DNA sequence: TGTGCCAGCAGCAGGACACTCACTTCCTACGAGCAGTACTTC. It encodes CASSRTLTSYEQYF.

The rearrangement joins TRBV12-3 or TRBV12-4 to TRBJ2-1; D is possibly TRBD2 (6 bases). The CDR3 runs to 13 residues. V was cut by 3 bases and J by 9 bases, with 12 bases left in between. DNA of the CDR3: TGTGCCAGCAGTTTGGAGGGTTTGAGTGAGCAGTTCTTC. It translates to CASSLEGLSEQFF.

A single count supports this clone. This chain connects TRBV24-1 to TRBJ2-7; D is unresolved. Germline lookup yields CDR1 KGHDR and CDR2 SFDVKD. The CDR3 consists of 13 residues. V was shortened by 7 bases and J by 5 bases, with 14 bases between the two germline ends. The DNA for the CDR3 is TGTGCCACCAGGGGGTCGGCAACCGACGAGCAGTACTTC. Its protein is CATRGSATDEQYF.

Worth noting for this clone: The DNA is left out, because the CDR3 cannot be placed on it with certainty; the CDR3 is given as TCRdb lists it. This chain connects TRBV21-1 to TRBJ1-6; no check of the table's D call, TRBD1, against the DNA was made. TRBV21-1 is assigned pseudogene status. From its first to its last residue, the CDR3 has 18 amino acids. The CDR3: CASSPWGSGTDNNSPLHF.

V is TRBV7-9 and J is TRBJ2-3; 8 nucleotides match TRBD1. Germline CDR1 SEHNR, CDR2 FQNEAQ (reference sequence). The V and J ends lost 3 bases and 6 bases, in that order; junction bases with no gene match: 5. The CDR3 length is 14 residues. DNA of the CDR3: TGTGCCAGCAGCTTCATGGACAGGGATGATACGCAGTATTTT. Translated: CASSFMDRDDTQYF.

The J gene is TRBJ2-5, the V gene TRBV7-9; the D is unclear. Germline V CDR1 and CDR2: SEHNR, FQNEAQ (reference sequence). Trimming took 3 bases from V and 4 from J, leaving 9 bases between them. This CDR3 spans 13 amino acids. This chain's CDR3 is CASSLSSTETQYF. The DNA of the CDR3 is TGTGCCAGCAGCTTGAGTTCGACAGAGACCCAGTACTTC.